The 19 T cell receptor beta chains below were found in one sample sequenced in a study of blood T cell repertoires in COVID-19 (dated by TCRdb to 2019 to 2021). The library was produced with the immunoSEQ multiplex PCR assay. The clones in this table, taken by TCRdb from immuneACCESS, are in-frame only. Not every clone is retained; where verified, under half of the shortfall comes from an unresolved V gene, and the cause of the rest is unknown. This sample lists about 9,000 clones; approximately 86% were detected once. Just over 7% of the sample rests with the top ten. Sequenced input: peripheral blood. The origin of the receptors is a human donor with active COVID-19. The donor label of this sample is uncertain.

This chain uses TRBV6-5 with TRBJ2-3; tentative D call: TRBD2 (6 bases). The V and J ends lost 7 bases and 0 bases respectively, with 14 bases between them. This CDR3 contains 15 residues. Germline V CDR1 and CDR2: MNHEY, SVGAGI. CDR3 residues: CASIRLALSTDTQYF. The CDR3 bases are TGTGCCAGCATCAGGCTAGCGCTTAGCACAGATACGCAGTATTTT.

The genes are TRBV7-3 and TRBJ2-6; TRBD2 agrees at 8 bases. CDR1 and CDR2 (germline): SGHTA, FQGTGA. Trimming took 6 bases from V and 2 from J; bases not matched to a gene: 9. CDR3 length: 17 residues. In DNA, the CDR3 is TGTGCCAGCAGAGAGCGGGGGTCTCTCACTGGGGCCAACGTCCTGACTTTC. Encoded protein: CASRERGSLTGANVLTF.

This chain links TRBV5-4 with TRBJ1-1; 10 positions agree with TRBD1. The CDR3 is 14 amino acids. With V trimmed by 1 base and J by 6 bases, 3 bases remained unmatched. The germline V gene encodes CDR1 SGHNT and CDR2 YYREEE (reference sequence). The CDR3 loop reads CASSLPDRGPEAFF. CDR3 nucleotides: TGTGCCAGCAGCTTGCCCGACAGGGGGCCTGAAGCTTTCTTT.

The rearrangement uses TRBV3-1 (or the pseudogene TRBV3-2) and TRBJ1-3; D gene ambiguous. The germline V gene has CDR1 LGHDT and CDR2 YNNKEL (reference sequence). V lost 1 base, J lost 5 bases, and 6 bases lay in between. The length of the CDR3 is 13 residues. The CDR3 DNA is TGTGCCAGCAGCCAAGGAGCAAGAAACACCATATATTTT. Residues: CASSQGARNTIYF.

This chain connects TRBV10-2 to TRBJ2-3; 8 nucleotides agree with TRBD2. CDR3 size: 15 residues. Germline V CDR1 and CDR2: WSHSY, SAAADI. The ends lost 3 bases at V and 5 bases at J; junction bases unmatched: 7. CDR3 residues: CASSDPGGRGDTQYF. CDR3 coding DNA: TGCGCCAGCAGTGACCCGGGGGGGAGAGGAGATACGCAGTATTTT.

V usage is TRBV6-4 and J usage is TRBJ1-2; D remains ambiguous. Trimming removed 6 bases at V and 4 bases at J, with 15 bases between. The germline gives CDR1 MRHNA, CDR2 SNTAGT. CDR3 length: 14 residues. The CDR3 DNA reads as TGTGCCAGCAGCCCGGAGACGGGGTCCTATGGCTACACCTTC. Its translation is CASSPETGSYGYTF.

This chain uses TRBV6-5 with TRBJ2-1, with 7 nucleotides matching TRBD2. The CDR3 runs to 15 residues. CDR1 is MNHEY and CDR2 is SVGAGI in the germline V gene. Losses at the gene ends were 2 bases for V and 4 bases for J; bases not matched to a gene: 5. The CDR3 sequence: CASSYAASGYNEQFF. CDR3 sequence (DNA): TGTGCCAGCAGTTACGCGGCTAGCGGTTACAATGAGCAGTTCTTC.

In its sample, this clone was seen a few times. The chain joins TRBV4-2 to TRBJ2-6; D not certain. CDR1 and CDR2 from the germline V gene are LGHNA and YNFKEQ. The CDR3 is 16 amino acids. The V gene lost 0 bases and the J gene lost 0 bases, with 6 bases spanning the gap. The CDR3 loop is CASSQEAGSGANVLTF. CDR3 DNA sequence: TGTGCCAGCAGCCAAGAGGCAGGCTCTGGGGCCAACGTCCTGACTTTC.

The chain uses TRBV18 and TRBJ2-7, with 9 bases lining up with TRBD2. Losses at the gene ends were 1 base for V and 0 bases for J; bases not matched to a gene: 7. CDR3 length equals 17 residues. Germline CDR1 KGHSH, CDR2 LQKENI. CDR3 sequence: CASSPLAGATGSYEQYF. The CDR3, as DNA: TGTGCCAGCTCACCACTAGCGGGGGCCACGGGCTCCTACGAGCAGTACTTC.

The V and J genes are TRBV14 and TRBJ2-5, with a tentative D call TRBD1 (6 bases). The CDR3 spans 15 residues. Trimming took off 4 bases at V and 5 bases at J, with 17 bases between the two ends. Germline-derived CDR1 and CDR2 are SGHDN and FVKESK. The DNA for the CDR3 is TGTGCCAGCAGCCCGGAAACAGGGTTAACGGAGACCCAGTACTTC. It specifies CASSPETGLTETQYF.

V is TRBV9 and J is TRBJ2-7; 7 bases line up with TRBD1. Per germline, CDR1 SGDLS and CDR2 YYNGEE. V gave up 5 bases and J gave up 4 bases; unmatched junction bases: 6. The CDR3 contains 13 residues. The CDR3 protein is CASSGDRDYEQYF. The DNA of the CDR3 is TGTGCCAGCAGTGGCGACAGGGATTACGAGCAGTACTTC. Filled out from reference TRBV9 and TRBJ2-7, the complete variable domain reads DSGVTQTPKHLITATGQRVTLRCSPRSGDLSVYWYQQSLDQGLQFLIQYYNGEERAKGNILERFSAQQFPDLHSELNLSSLELGDSALYFCASSGDRDYEQYFGPGTRLTVT.

The rearrangement joins TRBV6-5 to TRBJ2-1; TRBD1 matches at 9 bases. CDR3 size: 14 residues. Per the germline V gene, CDR1 is MNHEY and CDR2 is SVGAGI. V lost 7 bases, J lost 4 bases, and 5 bases stayed unmatched. DNA for the CDR3: TGTGCCAGCACCTGGGACAGGGATTACAATGAGCAGTTCTTC. It translates to CASTWDRDYNEQFF.

V and J are TRBV19 and TRBJ2-3; 9 bases match TRBD1. CDR3 length: 14 amino acids. The V gene end was trimmed by 9 bases and the J gene end by 3 bases; junction bases not matched to a gene: 7. Germline V CDR1 and CDR2: LNHDA, SQIVND (reference sequence). CDR3 sequence: CASSGTGRTDTQYF. The CDR3 DNA reads TGTGCCAGCTCCGGGACAGGGCGAACAGATACGCAGTATTTT. Complete variable domain (other parts from reference TRBV19 and TRBJ2-3): DGGITQSPKYLFRKEGQNVTLSCEQNLNHDAMYWYRQDPGQGLRLIYYSQIVNDFQKGDIAEGYSVSREKKESFPLTVTSAQKNPTAFYLCASSGTGRTDTQYFGPGTRLTVL.

The chain links TRBV5-1 to TRBJ2-7; TRBD2 might be the D (5 bases). V gave up 2 bases and J gave up 7 bases, with 7 bases separating them. The germline CDR1 and CDR2 sequences are SGHRS and YFSETQ. The CDR3 spans 11 residues. CDR3 amino acids: CASSFGGEQYF. The CDR3 nucleotides are TGCGCCAGCAGCTTTGGCGGGGAGCAGTACTTC.

V is TRBV30 and J is TRBJ1-2; D gene uncertain. The CDR3 length is 14 residues. V was cut by 1 base and J by 5 bases, with 14 bases left in between. Germline V CDR1 and CDR2: GTSNPN, SVGIG (reference sequence). The CDR3 here is CAWSATGSLYGYTF. Here the CDR3 DNA reads TGTGCCTGGAGTGCAACCGGGTCCTTGTATGGCTACACCTTC.

This clone was seen only a few times. This rearrangement joins TRBV19 to TRBJ2-7; 9 nucleotides align to TRBD1. J was trimmed by 4 bases and V by 2 bases; bases with no gene match: 3. The CDR3 is 14 amino acids. Looked up from germline, CDR1 is LNHDA and CDR2 is SQIVND (reference sequence). The CDR3 loop is CASSIRDRAYEQYV. The CDR3 bases are TGTGCCAGTAGTATAAGGGACAGGGCGTACGAGCAGTACGTC.

This rearrangement joins TRBV19 to TRBJ2-5, with 7 positions matching TRBD2. The V and J ends lost 1 base and 3 bases, in that order; junction bases with no gene match: 5. This CDR3 is built from 15 residues. Looked up from germline, CDR1 is LNHDA and CDR2 is SQIVND (reference sequence). Here the CDR3 reads CASSIGDYREETQYF. CDR3 DNA: TGTGCCAGTAGTATAGGGGACTACCGAGAAGAGACCCAGTACTTC.

In this sample, this clone turned up once. This chain links TRBV5-5 with TRBJ1-5; 9 nucleotides agree with TRBD1. Germline values: CDR1 SGHKS, CDR2 YYEKEE (reference sequence). CDR3 length: 15 residues. Trimming removed 3 bases from V and 6 bases from J; junction bases left unmatched: 7. In nucleotides, the CDR3 is TGTGCCAGCAGCTCGGGGACAGGGTCTGGTCAGCCCCAGCATTTT. It encodes CASSSGTGSGQPQHF.

This clone was recorded once. The chain's CDR3 is CASSQDRSFFQGEEVGNTIYF. The DNA for the CDR3 is TGTGCCAGCAGCCAAGATCGTTCTTTTTTCCAGGGGGAGGAGGTTGGAAACACCATATATTTT. The J gene is TRBJ1-3, the V gene TRBV3-1 (or the pseudogene TRBV3-2); 7 bases are a match to TRBD1. V shed 0 bases and J 3 bases; nucleotides not matched to a gene: 20. Germline V gene lookup returns CDR1 LGHDT and CDR2 YNNKEL (reference sequence). The CDR3 has 21 residues.